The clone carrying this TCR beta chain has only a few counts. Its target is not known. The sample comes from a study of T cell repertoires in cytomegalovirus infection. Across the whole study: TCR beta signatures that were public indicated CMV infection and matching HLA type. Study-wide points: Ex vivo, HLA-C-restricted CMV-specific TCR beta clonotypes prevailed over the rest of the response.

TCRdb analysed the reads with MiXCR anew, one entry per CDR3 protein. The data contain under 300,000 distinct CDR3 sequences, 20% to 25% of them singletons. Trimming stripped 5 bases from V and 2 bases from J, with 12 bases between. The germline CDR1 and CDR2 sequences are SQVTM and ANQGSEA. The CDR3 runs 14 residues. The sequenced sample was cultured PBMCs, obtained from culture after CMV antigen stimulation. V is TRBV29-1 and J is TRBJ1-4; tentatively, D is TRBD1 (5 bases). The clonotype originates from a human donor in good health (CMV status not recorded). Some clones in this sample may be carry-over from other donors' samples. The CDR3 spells CSVSHGHTNEKLFF. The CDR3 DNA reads TGCAGCGTTAGTCATGGACATACTAATGAAAAACTGTTTTTT.